These 30 T cell receptor beta chains originate from one sample sequenced in a study of shared clonotypes between healthy human individuals. The assay was immunoSEQ multiplex PCR, and TCRdb's table has in-frame clones only and misses some. In the table there are approximately 740,000 clones, 92% of which are singletons. Naive CD8 cells comprised CD45RO-negative, CCR7-positively selected cells, excluding terminally differentiated effector memory CD45RA+ cells. The specimen was naive CD8+ T cells sorted from blood. These receptors came from a man aged 25-45 years in good health.

V and J are TRBV29-1 and TRBJ2-5; D possibly uses TRBD1 or TRBD2 (5 bases each). V shed 4 bases and J shed 3 bases, with 9 bases lying between them. The CDR3 covers 12 residues. The germline gives CDR1 SQVTM, CDR2 ANQGSEA. The CDR3, as DNA: TGCAGCGTTGTGGGGACGGAAGAGACCCAGTACTTC. As protein: CSVVGTEETQYF.

As for this clone: This same CDR3 is encoded by further DNA sequences in the sample. The chain carries TRBV27 and TRBJ1-1; no definite D call. Germline loops: CDR1 MNHEY, CDR2 SMNVEV (reference sequence). This CDR3 has 12 residues. V lost 3 bases and J 7 bases, leaving 9 bases between the germline ends. CDR3 bases: TGTGCCAGCAGTTTTTCCGGGCTTGAAGCTTTCTTT. It is translated as CASSFSGLEAFF.

The rearrangement joins TRBV11-2 to TRBJ2-4; 8 nucleotides agree with TRBD2. CDR3 size: 19 residues. Germline V CDR1 and CDR2: SGHAT, FQNNGV. Germline trimming cut 2 bases from V and 3 bases from J; bases unmatched to any gene: 15. The CDR3, as DNA: TGTGCCAGCAGCTTAAATTGGTTCGAGCGGGAGTCTGGCAAAAACATTCAGTACTTC. It specifies CASSLNWFERESGKNIQYF.

The chain carries TRBV18 and TRBJ2-7; TRBD1 might be the D (7 bases). V lost 0 bases, J lost 1 base, and 13 bases lay in between. This CDR3 is built from 16 residues. Germline CDR1 reads KGHSH; CDR2 reads LQKENI. The CDR3 DNA reads TGTGCCAGCTCACCACCCCAGGGGGGTACATCCTACGAGCAGTACTTC. Its translation is CASSPPQGGTSYEQYF.

CDR3 protein: CASSRQEARQPQHF. In nucleotides, the CDR3 is TGTGCCAGCAGCCGACAGGAGGCGAGACAGCCCCAGCATTTT. The gene calls are TRBV5-6 and TRBJ1-5, with D perhaps matching TRBD1 (6 bases). V was clipped by 4 bases and J by 7 bases, with 15 bases between them. The CDR3 extends over 14 amino acids. CDR1 is SGHDT, CDR2 YYEEEE, per germline.

The chain carries TRBV28 and TRBJ1-1; D not certain. V was cut by 5 bases and J by 1 base, with 8 bases left in between. This CDR3 is built from 13 residues. CDR1 and CDR2 (germline): MDHEN, SYDVKM. As DNA, the CDR3 is TGTGCCAGCAGTAAGGGTGAGAACACTGAAGCTTTCTTT. Translated: CASSKGENTEAFF. Together with reference TRBV28 and TRBJ1-1, the CDR3 gives the full variable domain: DVKVTQSSRYLVKRTGEKVFLECVQDMDHENMFWYRQDPGLGLRLIYFSYDVKMKEKGDIPEGYSVSREKKERFSLILESASTNQTSMYLCASSKGENTEAFFGQGTRLTVV.

This clone has just a few counts. The chain combines TRBV29-1 with TRBJ2-3; D uncertain. The CDR3 contains 14 residues. Germline V gene lookup returns CDR1 SQVTM and CDR2 ANQGSEA. Between the trimmed V and J ends, which lost 3 bases and 4 bases, there was a span of 14 bases. This CDR3 reads CSVDPPFRADTQYF. As DNA, the CDR3 is TGCAGCGTTGACCCTCCCTTCCGGGCAGATACGCAGTATTTT.

Concerning this clone: Other DNA sequences in the same sample also yield this CDR3. The chain recombines TRBV11-2 with TRBJ2-7; no firm D call. Trimming pared 1 base from V and 1 base from J, leaving 8 bases between. Germline V CDR1 and CDR2: SGHAT, FQNNGV. The CDR3 length is 14 residues. The chain's CDR3 is CASSLGGRSYEQYF. The CDR3 DNA reads as TGTGCCAGCAGCTTAGGCGGCAGATCCTACGAGCAGTACTTC.

The DNA of the CDR3 is TGTGCCAGCAGCCCTCCTCTCGCAGGGGGCGAGACCCAGTACTTC. Its protein product is CASSPPLAGGETQYF. The genes are TRBV7-8 and TRBJ2-5; 8 bases agree with TRBD1. CDR1 is SGHVS and CDR2 is FQNEAQ in the germline V gene. The junction had 10 bases not matched to a gene; V was cut back by 5 bases and J by 5 bases. The CDR3 sequence is 15 residues long.

The genes are TRBV28 and TRBJ1-2; TRBD1 matches at 11 bases. The germline gives CDR1 MDHEN, CDR2 SYDVKM. The CDR3 is made up of 15 amino acids. The junction had 6 bases not matched to a gene; V was cut back by 5 bases and J by 4 bases. The CDR3 nucleotides are TGTGCCAGCAGTCTCCCCGGGACAGGGGGCTATGGCTACACCTTC. It specifies CASSLPGTGGYGYTF.

This chain uses TRBV20-1 with TRBJ2-1; D unresolved. V was pared by 8 bases and J by 5 bases, with 7 bases between. The length of the CDR3 is 10 residues. Germline loops: CDR1 DFQATT, CDR2 SNEGSKA (reference sequence). In DNA, the CDR3 is TGCAGTCCTGACAACAATGAGCAGTTCTTC. Protein product: CSPDNNEQFF.

The gene calls are TRBV27 and TRBJ2-7; 9 bases agree with TRBD1. V trimming: 5 bases; J trimming: 5 bases; junction bases outside the gene matches: 7. CDR3 length equals 14 residues. Germline CDR1 MNHEY, CDR2 SMNVEV (reference sequence). The DNA for the CDR3 is TGTGCCAGCAGTCAGGGACAGGGCGTCCACGAGCAGTACTTC. It translates to CASSQGQGVHEQYF.

This rearrangement joins TRBV10-1 to TRBJ2-1; TRBD2 aligns across 9 bases. The CDR3 is 18 amino acids. Germline V gene data show CDR1 as WNHNN and CDR2 as SYGVQD (reference sequence). V shed 2 bases and J 8 bases; nucleotides not matched to a gene: 16. This CDR3 reads CASSEAGPGLAIVHEQFF. The CDR3 DNA is TGCGCCAGCAGTGAGGCGGGTCCGGGACTAGCTATAGTCCATGAGCAGTTCTTC.

The chain employs TRBV7-9 and TRBJ2-3; 13 nucleotides match TRBD2. CDR1 is SEHNR, CDR2 FQNEAQ, per germline (reference sequence). This CDR3 spans 18 amino acids. With 5 bases clipped from V and 3 bases from J, the junction kept 11 bases outside the gene matches. The CDR3 is CASSPWTSGRVRTDTQYF. CDR3 sequence (DNA): TGTGCCAGCAGCCCTTGGACTAGCGGGAGAGTGAGGACAGATACGCAGTATTTT.

V and J are TRBV6-6 and TRBJ2-1, with 7 bases that match TRBD1. J was trimmed by 8 bases and V by 10 bases; bases with no gene match: 8. The CDR3 contains 12 residues. CDR1 and CDR2 (germline): MNHNY, SVGAGI (reference sequence). The CDR3 is CATGTVGDEQFF. CDR3 nucleotides: TGTGCCACCGGGACAGTCGGAGATGAGCAGTTCTTC.

In the case of this clone: Other DNA sequences in this sample translate to the same CDR3. The CDR3 region has the DNA TGTGCCAGTAGCATGACAGACTATAGCAATCAGCCCCAGCATTTT. Translating gives CASSMTDYSNQPQHF. The chain employs TRBV19 and TRBJ1-5, with D possibly TRBD1 on 5 matching bases. The CDR3 is 15 amino acids. Germline V CDR1 and CDR2: LNHDA, SQIVND (reference sequence). The ends were cut back, 6 bases at V and 0 bases at J, with 12 bases in the middle.

The genes are TRBV2 and TRBJ1-1; no clear D gene. The CDR3 is 13 residues long. Trimming removed 6 bases at V and 6 bases at J, with 14 bases between. Germline loops: CDR1 SNHLY, CDR2 FYNNEI. The CDR3 DNA sequence: TGTGCCAGCAGAACTCCGGGGAGGGCTGAAGCTTTCTTT. Translating it yields CASRTPGRAEAFF.

The chain recombines TRBV5-1 with TRBJ2-7; the match to TRBD1 covers 8 bases. V trimming: 4 bases; J trimming: 3 bases; junction bases outside the gene matches: 6. This CDR3 has 14 residues. The germline V gene has CDR1 SGHRS and CDR2 YFSETQ. In DNA, the CDR3 is TGCGCCAGCAGCGTACGACAGGGGAACTACGAGCAGTACTTC. Amino acid sequence: CASSVRQGNYEQYF.

The V and J genes are TRBV27 and TRBJ1-1; 8 nucleotides agree with TRBD1. Germline V gene data show CDR1 as MNHEY and CDR2 as SMNVEV (reference sequence). V lost 7 bases and J lost 0; bases outside the gene matches: 4. The length of the CDR3 is 14 residues. The CDR3 protein is CASTRQGLNTEAFF. CDR3 coding DNA: TGTGCCAGCACCCGACAGGGGCTGAACACTGAAGCTTTCTTT.

J is TRBJ2-1 and V is TRBV9; weak D call: TRBD2 (6 bases). Trimming pared 3 bases from V and 2 bases from J, leaving 12 bases between. The CDR3 is 15 amino acids. Germline V CDR1 and CDR2: SGDLS, YYNGEE. CDR3 sequence: CASSGRGATYNEQFF. In DNA, the CDR3 is TGTGCCAGCAGCGGGAGGGGTGCCACCTACAATGAGCAGTTCTTC.

The V call is TRBV27, the J call TRBJ2-3; D is perhaps TRBD1 or TRBD2 (5 bases each). Trimming shortened V by 5 bases and J by 5 bases, and 20 bases separated the two germline ends. The CDR3 has 16 amino acids. Germline-derived CDR1 and CDR2 are MNHEY and SMNVEV (reference sequence). CDR3 nucleotides: TGTGCCAGCAGTCCCCCCGGGACCCCTAGGGGAGATACGCAGTATTTT. It codes for CASSPPGTPRGDTQYF.

The gene calls are TRBV7-6 and TRBJ2-4; D is possibly TRBD2 (6 bases). Trimming took 6 bases from V and 6 from J, leaving 15 bases between them. The CDR3 consists of 14 residues. Germline CDR1 and CDR2: SGHVS and FNYEAQ. The CDR3 region is CASSSGESGNIQYF. CDR3 bases: TGTGCCAGCAGTTCGGGAGAGTCTGGAAACATTCAGTACTTC.

This clone has a count of ten or more. The chain uses TRBV29-1 and TRBJ2-1; 10 bases map to TRBD2. This CDR3 spans 17 amino acids. CDR1 is SQVTM, CDR2 ANQGSEA, per germline. The trim removed 2 bases at V and 4 bases at J, leaving 11 bases unmatched. The CDR3 sequence is CSVEPATLAGVYNEQFF. CDR3 in DNA: TGCAGCGTTGAACCTGCTACGCTAGCGGGAGTTTACAATGAGCAGTTCTTC.

The sample holds a few counts of this clone. The rearrangement joins TRBV28 to TRBJ2-5; weak D call: TRBD2 (5 bases). CDR1 and CDR2 from the germline V gene are MDHEN and SYDVKM. The V end lost 6 bases, the J end lost 5 bases, and 10 bases lay between the germline ends. This CDR3 contains 12 residues. The CDR3 region has the DNA TGTGCCAGCAGGAGGGATACGGAGACCCAGTACTTC. The encoded protein is CASRRDTETQYF.

The chain's CDR3 is CASSIGRDRGHTEAFF. The CDR3 region has the DNA TGTGCCAGTAGTATAGGCCGAGACAGGGGCCACACTGAAGCTTTCTTT. This chain links TRBV19 with TRBJ1-1; 8 bases map to TRBD1. V shed 1 base, J shed 3 bases, and the junction held 7 bases outside the gene matches. Germline values: CDR1 LNHDA, CDR2 SQIVND (reference sequence). The CDR3 runs 16 residues.

This clone is a singleton in its sample. The chain joins TRBV11-3 to TRBJ2-2; D is possibly TRBD2 (5 bases). V lost 4 bases and J lost 7, with 13 bases in between. CDR3 length: 14 residues. Germline lookup yields CDR1 SGHNT and CDR2 YENEEA. In DNA form, the CDR3 reads TGTGCCAGCAGCTACGGGGAGTCTGGCGGGGAGCTGTTTTTT. Amino acid sequence: CASSYGESGGELFF.

The genes are TRBV4-3 and TRBJ2-1, with 10 bases lining up with TRBD2. The trim removed 0 bases at V and 5 bases at J, leaving 7 bases unmatched. The V gene's germline CDR1 is LGHNA and CDR2 YSLEER. This CDR3 region has 17 residues. The CDR3 nucleotides are TGCGCCAGCAGCCAAGACCTACTAGCGGGGCTTAACAATGAGCAGTTCTTC. Protein: CASSQDLLAGLNNEQFF.

The chain joins TRBV9 to TRBJ2-2; D is perhaps TRBD2 (6 bases). CDR3 length: 14 residues. Germline V gene lookup returns CDR1 SGDLS and CDR2 YYNGEE. The V gene lost 3 bases and the J gene lost 5 bases, with 11 bases spanning the gap. CDR3 loop: CASSALLATGELFF. The CDR3 DNA sequence: TGTGCCAGCAGCGCCTTACTAGCAACCGGGGAGCTGTTTTTT.

This clone was seen a few times. V and J are TRBV7-6 and TRBJ2-1; no definite D call. The V end lost 1 base, the J end lost 10 bases, and 14 bases lay between the germline ends. There are 14 residues in the CDR3. Germline V gene sequence: CDR1 SGHVS, CDR2 FNYEAQ. CDR3 nucleotide sequence: TGTGCCAGCAGCTTAGGGGGTTCCGGGCCAGAGCAGTTCTTC. It encodes CASSLGGSGPEQFF. Full variable domain (outside the CDR3, taken from reference TRBV7-6 and TRBJ2-1): GAGVSQSPRYKVTKRGQDVALRCDPISGHVSLYWYRQALGQGPEFLTYFNYEAQQDKSGLPNDRFSAERPEGSISTLTIQRTEQRDSAMYRCASSLGGSGPEQFFGPGTRLTVL.

This sequence joins TRBV29-1 and TRBJ2-7; 8 bases map to TRBD2. This CDR3 spans 14 amino acids. V dropped 3 bases and J dropped 4; count of bases not matched to a gene: 8. Germline lookup yields CDR1 SQVTM and CDR2 ANQGSEA. The CDR3 loop reads CSVDGLAGVYEQYF. CDR3 nucleotide sequence: TGCAGCGTTGATGGGCTAGCGGGCGTATACGAGCAGTACTTC.